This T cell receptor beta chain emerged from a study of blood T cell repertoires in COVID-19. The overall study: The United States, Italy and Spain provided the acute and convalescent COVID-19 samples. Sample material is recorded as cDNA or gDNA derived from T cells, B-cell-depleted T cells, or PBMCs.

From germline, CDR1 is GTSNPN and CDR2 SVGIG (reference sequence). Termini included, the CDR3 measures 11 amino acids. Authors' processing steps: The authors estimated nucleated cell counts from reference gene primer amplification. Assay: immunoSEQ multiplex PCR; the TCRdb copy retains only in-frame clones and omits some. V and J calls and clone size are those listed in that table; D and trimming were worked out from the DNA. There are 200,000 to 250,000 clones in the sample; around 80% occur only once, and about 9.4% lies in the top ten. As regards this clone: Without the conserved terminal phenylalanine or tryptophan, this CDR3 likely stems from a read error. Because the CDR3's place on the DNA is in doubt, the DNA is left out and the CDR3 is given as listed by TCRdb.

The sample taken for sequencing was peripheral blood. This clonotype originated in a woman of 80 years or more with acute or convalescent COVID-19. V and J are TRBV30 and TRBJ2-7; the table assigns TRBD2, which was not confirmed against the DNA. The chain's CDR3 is CAWSVSGVSVY.